This TCR beta chain was profiled in a study of blood T cells in healthy people across ages. Points from the study as a whole: CMV status of donors was not determined, possibly confounding expanded clonotype changes. PBMCs went unsorted, and a conclusive naive versus antigen-experienced comparison was therefore prevented.

Peripheral blood, roughly 9.1 milliliters per donor, was collected. In regard to this clonotype: Its antigen is as yet unknown.

The junction had 5 bases not matched to a gene; V was cut back by 4 bases and J by 4 bases. Germline CDR1 and CDR2: SGHDT and YYEEEE. This CDR3 has 14 residues. Primers used in a second PCR of roughly 6 to 11 cycles were a sample-barcoded 5' primer and a J-beta primer mix. Each cDNA molecule was tagged by a template-switch adaptor that had 12 random nucleotides. A single record per CDR3 protein comes from TCRdb applying MiXCR to the 5' RACE reads. This sample has some 1,800,000 distinct CDR3 sequences, with roughly 43% found just once. The chain joins TRBV5-6 to TRBJ2-3; TRBD1 agrees at 8 bases. Sequencing input: blood. The receptor was isolated from a human donor in good health. The CDR3 reads CASSDATGADTQYF. In DNA form, the CDR3 reads TGTGCCAGCAGCGACGCGACAGGGGCAGATACGCAGTATTTT.